This T cell receptor (beta chain) came from a study of CD8 T cells in Susac syndrome. Germline assignment: CDR1 SGHRS and CDR2 YFSETQ. V dropped 1 base and J dropped 4 bases, with 11 bases sitting between them. CDR3 length: 14 residues. An amount of RNA that ranged from roughly 0.45 to 1 ug was reverse transcribed with random hexamers. In TCRdb, the immunoSEQ multiplex PCR reads were re-called with MiXCR into one record per CDR3 protein. The sample records 150,000 to 200,000 distinct CDR3 sequences, about 95% being singletons. Controls matched for age and sex were healthy donors. This clonotype has only one observation.

Sequencing input: CD4+ T cells from PBMCs. This sequence originates from a human donor in good health. This chain links TRBV5-1 with TRBJ1-2; D is possibly TRBD1 (6 bases). The CDR3 DNA is TGCGCCAGCAGCTTGTCAGGGGATGGCTATGGCTACACCTTC. It specifies CASSLSGDGYGYTF.